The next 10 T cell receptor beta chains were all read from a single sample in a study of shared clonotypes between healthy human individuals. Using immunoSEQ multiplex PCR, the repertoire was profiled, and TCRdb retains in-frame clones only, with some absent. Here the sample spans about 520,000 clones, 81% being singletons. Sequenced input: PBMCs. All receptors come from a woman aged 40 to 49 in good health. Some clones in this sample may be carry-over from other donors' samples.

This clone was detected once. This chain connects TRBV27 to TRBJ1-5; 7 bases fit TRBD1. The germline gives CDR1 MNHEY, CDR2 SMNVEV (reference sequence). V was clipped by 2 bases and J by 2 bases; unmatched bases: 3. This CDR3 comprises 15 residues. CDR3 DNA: TGTGCCAGCAGTTTAAATACAGGGGGCAATCAGCCCCAGCATTTT. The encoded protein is CASSLNTGGNQPQHF.

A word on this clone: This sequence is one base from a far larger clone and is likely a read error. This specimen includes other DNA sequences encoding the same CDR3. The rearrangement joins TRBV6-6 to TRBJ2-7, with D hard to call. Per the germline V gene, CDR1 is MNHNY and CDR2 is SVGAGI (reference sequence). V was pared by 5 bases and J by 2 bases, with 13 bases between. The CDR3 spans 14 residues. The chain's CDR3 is CASSPSSATYEQYF. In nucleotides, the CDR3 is TGTGCCAGCAGTCCCTCTAGTGCTACCTACGAGCAGTACTTC.

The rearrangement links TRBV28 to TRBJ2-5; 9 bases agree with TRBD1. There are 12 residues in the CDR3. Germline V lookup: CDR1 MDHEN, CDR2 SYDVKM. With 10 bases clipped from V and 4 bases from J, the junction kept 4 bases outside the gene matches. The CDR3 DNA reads TGTGCCATTACGGACAGGGGAGAGACCCAGTACTTC. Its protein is CAITDRGETQYF.

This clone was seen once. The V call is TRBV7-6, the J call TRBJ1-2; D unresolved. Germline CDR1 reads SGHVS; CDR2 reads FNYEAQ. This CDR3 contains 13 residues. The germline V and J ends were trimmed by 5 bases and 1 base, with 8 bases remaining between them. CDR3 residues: CASSPQSNYGYTF. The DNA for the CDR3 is TGTGCCAGCAGCCCCCAAAGTAACTATGGCTACACCTTC.

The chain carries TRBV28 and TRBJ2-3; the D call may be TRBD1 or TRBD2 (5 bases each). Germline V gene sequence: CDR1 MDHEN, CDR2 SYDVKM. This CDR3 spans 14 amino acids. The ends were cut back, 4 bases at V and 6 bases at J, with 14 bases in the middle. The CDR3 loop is CASSSPGAGDTQYF. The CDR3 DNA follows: TGTGCCAGCAGTTCCCCCGGGGCCGGTGATACGCAGTATTTT.

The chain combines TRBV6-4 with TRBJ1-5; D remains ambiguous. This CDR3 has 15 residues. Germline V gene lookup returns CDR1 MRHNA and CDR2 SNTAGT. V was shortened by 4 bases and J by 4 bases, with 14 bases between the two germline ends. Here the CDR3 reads CASSGQLNWNQPQHF. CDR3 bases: TGTGCCAGCAGTGGTCAGCTTAATTGGAATCAGCCCCAGCATTTT.

The CDR3 bases are TGTGCCAGCAGTGATGGACCGTTCGAAGAAAAACTGTTTTTT. Amino acid sequence: CASSDGPFEEKLFF. This sequence joins TRBV6-1 and TRBJ1-4; D not certain. V was trimmed by 3 bases and J by 8 bases, leaving 13 bases between them. Germline V gene data show CDR1 as MNHNS and CDR2 as SASEGT. The CDR3 runs to 14 residues.

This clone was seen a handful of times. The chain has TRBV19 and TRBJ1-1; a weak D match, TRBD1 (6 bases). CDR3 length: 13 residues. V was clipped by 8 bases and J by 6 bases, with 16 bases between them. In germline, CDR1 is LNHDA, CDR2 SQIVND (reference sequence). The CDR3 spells CASRNQGIAEAFF. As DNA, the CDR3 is TGTGCCAGTCGGAACCAGGGGATCGCTGAAGCTTTCTTT.

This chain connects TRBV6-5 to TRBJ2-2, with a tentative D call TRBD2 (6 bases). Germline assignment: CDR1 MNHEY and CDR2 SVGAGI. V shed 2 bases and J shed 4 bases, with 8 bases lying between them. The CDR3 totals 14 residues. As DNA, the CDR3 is TGTGCCAGCAGTTACGGGACTTCCACCGGGGAGCTGTTTTTT. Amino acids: CASSYGTSTGELFF.

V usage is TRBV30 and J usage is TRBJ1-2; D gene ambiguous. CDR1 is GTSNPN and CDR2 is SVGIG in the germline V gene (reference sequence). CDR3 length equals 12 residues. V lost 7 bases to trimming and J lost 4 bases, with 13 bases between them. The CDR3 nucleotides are TGTGCCTTAAGCGTAGGGTCCTATGGCTACACCTTC. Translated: CALSVGSYGYTF. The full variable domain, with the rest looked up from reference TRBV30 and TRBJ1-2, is SQTIHQWPATLVQPVGSPLSLECTVEGTSNPNLYWYRQAAGRGLQLLFYSVGIGQISSEVPQNLSASRPQDRQFILSSKKLLLSDSGFYLCALSVGSYGYTFGSGTRLTVV.